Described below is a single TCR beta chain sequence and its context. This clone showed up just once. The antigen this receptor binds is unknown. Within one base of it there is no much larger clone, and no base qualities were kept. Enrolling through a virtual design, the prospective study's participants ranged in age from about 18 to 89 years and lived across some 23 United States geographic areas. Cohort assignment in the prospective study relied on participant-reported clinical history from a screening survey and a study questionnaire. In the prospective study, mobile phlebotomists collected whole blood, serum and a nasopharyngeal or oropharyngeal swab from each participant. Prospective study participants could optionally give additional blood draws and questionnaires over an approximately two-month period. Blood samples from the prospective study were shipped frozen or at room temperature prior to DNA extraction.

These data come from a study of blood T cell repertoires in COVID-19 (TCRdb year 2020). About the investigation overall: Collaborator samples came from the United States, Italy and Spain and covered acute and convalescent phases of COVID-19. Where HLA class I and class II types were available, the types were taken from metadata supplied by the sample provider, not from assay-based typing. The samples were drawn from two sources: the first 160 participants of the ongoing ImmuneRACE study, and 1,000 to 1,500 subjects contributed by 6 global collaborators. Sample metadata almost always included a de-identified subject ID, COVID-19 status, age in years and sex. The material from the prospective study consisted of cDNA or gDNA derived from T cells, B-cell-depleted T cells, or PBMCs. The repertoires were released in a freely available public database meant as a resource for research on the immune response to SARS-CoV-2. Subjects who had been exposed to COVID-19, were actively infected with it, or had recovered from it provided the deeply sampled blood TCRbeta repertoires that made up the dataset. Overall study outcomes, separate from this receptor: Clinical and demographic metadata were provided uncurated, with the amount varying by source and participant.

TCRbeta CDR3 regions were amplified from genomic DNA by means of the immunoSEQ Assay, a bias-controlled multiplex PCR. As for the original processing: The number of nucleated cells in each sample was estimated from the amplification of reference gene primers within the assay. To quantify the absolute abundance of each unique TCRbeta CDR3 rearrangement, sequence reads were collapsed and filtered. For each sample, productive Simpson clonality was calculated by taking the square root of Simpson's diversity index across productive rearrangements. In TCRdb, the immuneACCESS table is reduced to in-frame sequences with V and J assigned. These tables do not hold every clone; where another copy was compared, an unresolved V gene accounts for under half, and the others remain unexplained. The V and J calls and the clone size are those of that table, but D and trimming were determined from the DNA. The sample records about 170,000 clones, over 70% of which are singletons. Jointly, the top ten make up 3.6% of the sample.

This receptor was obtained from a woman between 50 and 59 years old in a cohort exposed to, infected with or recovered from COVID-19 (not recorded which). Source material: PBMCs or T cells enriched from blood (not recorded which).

At the DNA level, the sequence is TGTGCCAGCAAAAAATACAGGGGAGATACTGAAGCTTTCTTT. It codes for CASKKYRGDTEAFF. Recombination linked TRBV6-5 to TRBJ1-1, with 7 central nucleotides matching TRBD1. The CDR3 numbers 14 residues from cysteine through phenylalanine. The entry retains the CDR3 DNA only, 42 bases that are in frame from base 1. At the junction V is shortened by 7 bases and J by 5 bases; bases outside the gene matches: 10. The germline V gene provides CDR1 MNHEY and CDR2 SVGAGI.